Below, 32 T cell receptor beta chains from the same sample are listed, as sequenced in a study of tissue T cells after allogeneic stem cell transplantation. Here immunoSEQ multiplex PCR was the method, and the copy in TCRdb shows in-frame clones only, minus some. The top ten clones hold approximately 0.72% of a sample with about 22,000 clones, roughly 72% of them seen once. The sample was spleen. The source of these receptors is a female BALB/c mouse in good health. The strain's MHC type: H2-d.

Worth noting for this clone: The gene symbols are mouse symbols. Read sequence stops 1 residue before the CDR3 end, and the germline J gene provides the missing end. The chain uses TRBV19 and TRBJ1-6; D not certain. TRBJ1-6 is reported as an ORF; its role is uncertain. The CDR3 length is 14 residues. The V gene lost 1 base and the J gene lost 5 bases, with 7 bases spanning the gap. The V gene's germline CDR1 is FNHDT and CDR2 SITEND (reference sequence). CDR3 DNA, as far as it was read: TGTGCCAGCAGTATACTGGGAAATAATTCGCCCCTCTAC. Amino acids: CASSILGNNSPLY. The complete CDR3 reads CASSILGNNSPLYF.

In the case of this clone: Mouse gene names apply. The read terminates 1 residue before the CDR3 end, so the remaining end is supplied by the germline J gene. The chain joins TRBV13-3 to TRBJ2-3; 9 bases align to TRBD1. After removal of 1 base from V and 7 bases from J, the junction contained 10 bases not matched to a gene. CDR1 is NNHDY and CDR2 is SYVADS in the germline V gene. The CDR3 has 16 residues. CDR3 region: CASSDMTGGRRKTLYF. CDR3 DNA, as far as it was read: TGTGCCAGCAGTGATATGACAGGGGGTAGGAGAAAAACGCTGTAT.

Points on this clone: All gene names here are mouse names. The read comes to an end 1 residue before the CDR3 does, leaving the germline J gene to fill in the end. J is TRBJ2-7 and V is TRBV31, with TRBD2 identical over 12 bases. CDR1 GKSSPN and CDR2 SITVG come from the germline V gene. With 4 bases clipped from V and 6 bases from J, the junction kept 4 bases outside the gene matches. The CDR3 extends over 13 amino acids. The CDR3 spells CAWKWDWGVEQYF. Partial CDR3 DNA: TGTGCCTGGAAATGGGACTGGGGGGTTGAACAGTAC.

Comments on this clone: The listed genes are named as in mouse. The CDR3 end lies 1 residue beyond the end of the read and is filled in from the germline J gene. The chain links TRBV13-2 to TRBJ2-7; D gene unclear. Germline CDR1 is NNHNN and CDR2 is SYGAGS (reference sequence). The CDR3 consists of 11 residues. V lost 3 bases, J lost 5 bases, and 6 bases lay in between. This chain's CDR3 is CASGVLNEQYF. CDR3 DNA (partial): TGTGCCAGCGGTGTCCTCAATGAACAGTAC.

This clone was counted a single time. Gene names are the mouse ones. The read stops 1 residue short of the end of the CDR3; the missing end is completed from the germline J gene. This chain uses TRBV1 with TRBJ2-7, with TRBD2 as a possible D gene (7 bases). This CDR3 is 13 amino acids long. V lost 3 bases to trimming and J lost 6 bases, with 12 bases between them. Germline values: CDR1 NSQYPW, CDR2 LRSPGD (reference sequence). The DNA read from the CDR3 is TGCACCTGCAGTGCGGGTGGGGGGCTTGAACAGTAC. It codes for CTCSAGGGLEQY. The full-length CDR3 reads as CTCSAGGGLEQYF.

Details on this clone: These gene names are mouse names. Read sequence stops 1 residue before the CDR3 end, and the germline J gene provides the missing end. The chain joins TRBV13-3 to TRBJ2-7; 11 nucleotides match TRBD2. Germline CDR1 reads NNHDY; CDR2 reads SYVADS. CDR3 length: 14 amino acids. Trimming removed 4 bases from V and 6 bases from J; junction bases left unmatched: 6. This CDR3 is CASSPTGGAIEQYF. The CDR3 bases that were read are TGTGCCAGCAGTCCCACTGGGGGGGCGATTGAACAGTAC.

Turning to this clone: Genes here carry mouse names. The read terminates 1 residue before the CDR3 end, so the remaining end is supplied by the germline J gene. The rearrangement uses TRBV5 and TRBJ2-3, with D unclear. This CDR3 has 15 amino acids. The germline V and J ends were trimmed by 0 bases and 1 base, with 8 bases remaining between them. CDR1 is LGHNA, CDR2 YNLKQL, per germline (reference sequence). Partial CDR3 DNA: TGTGCCAGCAGCCAAGATCGGCAGGGTGCAGAAACGCTGTAT. It specifies CASSQDRQGAETLY. The complete CDR3 sequence is CASSQDRQGAETLYF.

As for this clone: Mouse gene names and germline throughout. The CDR3 goes on 1 residue after the read ends, and that part is filled in from the germline J gene. The J gene is TRBJ2-7, the V gene TRBV5; D is uncertain. Looked up from germline, CDR1 is LGHNA and CDR2 is YNLKQL (reference sequence). Trimming stripped 0 bases from V and 0 bases from J, with 6 bases between. This CDR3 comprises 14 residues. The CDR3 loop reads CASSQDWSSYEQYF. Partial CDR3 DNA: TGTGCCAGCAGCCAAGACTGGAGCTCCTATGAACAGTAC.

This clone has a single count. Mouse gene names and germline throughout. The CDR3 protein is CASSQGPSYNSPLYF. The covered CDR3 bases are TGTGCCAGCAGCCAAGGACCTTCCTATAATTCGCCCCTCTAC. The chain uses TRBV2 and TRBJ1-6; D not resolved. The CDR3 goes on 1 residue after the read ends, and that part is filled in from the germline J gene. TRBJ1-6 is sorted into the ORF group, with uncertain function. The CDR3 contains 15 residues. Germline CDR1 LGHNA, CDR2 YSYQKL. V lost 1 base and J 0 bases, leaving 4 bases between the germline ends.

Concerning this clone itself: Gene and germline names: mouse. Sequencing ends 1 residue short of the CDR3 end; the germline J gene provides the rest. This rearrangement joins TRBV20 to TRBJ1-1; D remains unclear. Trimming cost V 3 bases and J 0 bases, with 2 bases left between them. CDR1 is GFQATS and CDR2 is STVNSAI in the germline V gene. This CDR3 has 11 amino acids. The CDR3 loop is CGARENTEVFF. The DNA read from the CDR3 is TGTGGTGCTAGAGAGAACACAGAAGTCTTC.

To note about this clone: Germline and genes here are mouse. The read ends 1 residue before the CDR3 terminus; that terminus is restored from the germline J gene. The gene calls are TRBV1 and TRBJ2-4; 10 bases fit TRBD2. This CDR3 has 16 amino acids. Germline-derived CDR1 and CDR2 are NSQYPW and LRSPGD (reference sequence). V lost 3 bases and J lost 2; bases outside the gene matches: 5. The sequenced CDR3 bases are TGCACCTGCAGTGCCCGGGACTGGGGACCTCAAAACACCTTGTAC. Its protein product is CTCSARDWGPQNTLY. The entire CDR3 protein is CTCSARDWGPQNTLYF.

This clone came up once. Gene names follow the mouse nomenclature. The read ends 1 residue before the CDR3 terminus; that terminus is restored from the germline J gene. The V gene is TRBV13-2, the J gene TRBJ2-2; D ambiguous. The CDR3 runs 14 residues. Germline V lookup: CDR1 NNHNN, CDR2 SYGAGS (reference sequence). Trimming removed 2 bases from V and 0 bases from J, with 5 bases in between. CDR3 sequence: CASGESANTGQLYF. The CDR3 DNA, read in part, is TGTGCCAGCGGTGAATCAGCAAACACCGGGCAGCTCTAC.

To note about this clone: Gene and germline names: mouse. The read ends 1 residue shy of where the CDR3 ends; the end is completed using the germline J gene. The chain links TRBV19 to TRBJ2-1; 11 bases are a match to TRBD2. This CDR3 region has 15 residues. Germline trimming cut 1 base from V and 6 bases from J; bases unmatched to any gene: 3. CDR1 and CDR2 from the germline V gene are FNHDT and SITEND (reference sequence). The covered CDR3 bases are TGTGCCAGCAGTATATCTGACTGGGGGGGTGCTGAGCAGTTC. Protein product: CASSISDWGGAEQF. Given in full, the CDR3 is CASSISDWGGAEQFF.

Points on this clone: Gene names are the mouse ones. The CDR3 end lies 1 residue beyond the end of the read and is filled in from the germline J gene. This rearrangement joins TRBV1 to TRBJ2-2, with D uncertain. CDR3 length: 13 amino acids. CDR1 NSQYPW and CDR2 LRSPGD come from the germline V gene (reference sequence). Trimming cost V 0 bases and J 2 bases, with 1 base left between them. CDR3 DNA (partial): TGCACCTGCAGTGCAGATAACACCGGGCAGCTCTAC. Its protein is CTCSADNTGQLY. The entire CDR3 reads CTCSADNTGQLYF.

A few counts support this clone. Gene names are mouse gene names. The read comes to an end 1 residue before the CDR3 does, leaving the germline J gene to fill in the end. V usage is TRBV24 and J usage is TRBJ1-2; unclear D gene. In germline, CDR1 is KGHTA, CDR2 FRNEEI. Trimming took off 5 bases at V and 3 bases at J, with 1 base between the two ends. The CDR3 covers 10 residues. Partial CDR3 DNA: TGTGCCAGCAGTGACTCCGACTACACC. Protein product: CASSDSDYT. The whole CDR3 reads CASSDSDYTF.

For this clone: Genes here carry mouse names. The read ends 1 residue shy of where the CDR3 ends; the end is completed using the germline J gene. The V and J genes are TRBV13-3 and TRBJ1-6, with 11 nucleotides matching TRBD1. TRBJ1-6 is reported as an ORF; its role is uncertain. Looked up from germline, CDR1 is NNHDY and CDR2 is SYVADS. The CDR3 is made up of 16 amino acids. The J segment lost 4 bases and the V segment lost 2 bases, leaving 2 bases of the junction unmatched. This chain's CDR3 is CASSERDRGYNSPLYF. The sequenced CDR3 bases are TGTGCCAGCAGTGAGAGGGACAGGGGGTATAATTCGCCCCTCTAC.

Note on this clone: Gene names follow the mouse nomenclature. The read terminates 1 residue ahead of where the CDR3 ends, so the germline J gene completes it. This chain connects TRBV13-2 to TRBJ2-7; TRBD2 agrees at 7 bases. This CDR3 contains 15 residues. The trim removed 0 bases at V and 2 bases at J, leaving 5 bases unmatched. Germline assignment: CDR1 NNHNN and CDR2 SYGAGS (reference sequence). The sequenced part of the CDR3 DNA is TGTGCCAGCGGTGATGCGGCTGGGGGTCCCTATGAACAGTAC. Protein sequence: CASGDAAGGPYEQY. In full, the CDR3 reads CASGDAAGGPYEQYF.

In regard to this clone: Genes here carry mouse names. The CDR3 here is CGAIQGNTEVFF. The part of the CDR3 DNA that was read is TGTGGTGCTATTCAGGGAAACACAGAAGTCTTC. The V and J genes are TRBV20 and TRBJ1-1; D is perhaps TRBD1 (5 bases). Read coverage stops 1 residue before the CDR3 terminus; the germline J gene supplies the remainder. Germline V CDR1 and CDR2: GFQATS, STVNSAI. The V end was cut by 4 bases, the J end by 1 base, with 7 bases between. The CDR3 length is 12 residues.

A remark on this clone: The gene names given are mouse names. Here the CDR3 reads CASRKGGNTLYF. The sequenced CDR3 bases are TGTGCTAGCAGGAAAGGGGGAAACACCTTGTAC. The gene calls are TRBV29 and TRBJ2-4; possible D gene TRBD1, 6 bases. The sequence runs out 1 residue before the end of the CDR3; the remainder is reconstructed from the germline J gene. Germline V gives CDR1 MSHET, CDR2 SYDVDS. This CDR3 region has 12 residues. V shed 6 bases and J shed 5 bases, with 9 bases lying between them.

This clone occurred a few times. The gene names here belong to mouse. The read halts 1 residue ahead of the CDR3 end, with the missing end drawn from the germline J gene. The chain couples TRBV13-1 to TRBJ1-2; 11 nucleotides line up with TRBD1. Germline-derived CDR1 and CDR2 are NSHNY and SYGAGN. This CDR3 spans 14 amino acids. V lost 5 bases and J lost 4; bases outside the gene matches: 4. CDR3: CASRGQGAGSDYTF. Partial CDR3 DNA: TGTGCCAGCAGAGGACAGGGGGCGGGCTCCGACTACACC.

A word on this clone: Gene names and germline refer to mouse. The CDR3 is cut off 1 residue early in the read; its end comes from the germline J gene. This chain links TRBV19 with TRBJ1-6; TRBD1 matches at 11 bases. TRBJ1-6 is classed as an ORF, of uncertain function. V lost 4 bases, J lost 7 bases, and 4 bases stayed unmatched. CDR1 FNHDT and CDR2 SITEND come from the germline V gene (reference sequence). This CDR3 has 15 amino acids. The CDR3 sequence: CASSVDRGLNSPLYF. CDR3 DNA, as far as it was read: TGTGCCAGCAGTGTGGACAGGGGGCTGAATTCGCCCCTCTAC.

About this clone itself: Gene names and germline match the mouse. The read terminates 1 residue before the CDR3 end, so the remaining end is supplied by the germline J gene. The rearrangement joins TRBV5 to TRBJ1-3; 8 positions match TRBD1. The length of the CDR3 is 17 residues. V lost 4 bases and J lost 0; bases outside the gene matches: 8. The V gene's germline CDR1 is LGHNA and CDR2 YNLKQL (reference sequence). CDR3 residues: CASSPTGGSFSGNTLYF. The CDR3 DNA, read in part, is TGTGCCAGCAGCCCCACAGGGGGATCCTTTTCTGGAAATACGCTCTAT.

Only a few counts were recorded for this clone. All gene names here are mouse names. The read ends 1 residue early relative to the CDR3; the germline J gene fills the gap. The rearrangement links TRBV31 to TRBJ2-7, with TRBD1 matching 8 bases. CDR3 size: 12 residues. After removal of 3 bases from V and 3 bases from J, the junction contained 1 base not matched to a gene. Germline assignment: CDR1 GKSSPN and CDR2 SITVG. The CDR3 sequence: CAWRTGGYEQYF. The sequenced CDR3 bases are TGTGCCTGGAGAACAGGGGGCTATGAACAGTAC. The full variable domain, its missing parts supplied by reference TRBV31 and TRBJ2-7, is AQTIHQWPVAEIKAVGSPLSLGCTIKGKSSPNLYWYWQATGGTLQQLFYSITVGQVESVVQLNLSASRPKDDQFILSTEKLLLSHSGFYLCAWRTGGYEQYFGPGTRLTVL.

Points on this clone: Gene names are the mouse ones. From the germline J gene comes the end of the CDR3, since the read stops 1 residue before it. This chain links TRBV31 with TRBJ2-1, with 9 bases aligning to TRBD1. J lost 7 bases, V lost 1 base, and 5 bases had no gene match. The length of the CDR3 is 14 residues. Germline CDR1 and CDR2: GKSSPN and SITVG. Incomplete CDR3 DNA: TGTGCCTGGAGTCACAGGGGGCGCGGGGCTGAGCAGTTC. Translated: CAWSHRGRGAEQF. The entire CDR3 protein reads CAWSHRGRGAEQFF.

A note on this clone: The genes and germline here are from mouse. Sequencing ends 1 residue short of the CDR3 end; the germline J gene provides the rest. The chain is built from TRBV1 and TRBJ1-1; D may be TRBD1 (6 bases). The CDR3 runs to 14 residues. The germline gives CDR1 NSQYPW, CDR2 LRSPGD (reference sequence). Trimming took 4 bases from V and 0 from J, leaving 9 bases between them. The CDR3 sequence is CTCSVGTSNTEVFF. The DNA read from the CDR3 is TGCACCTGCAGTGTAGGGACATCAAACACAGAAGTCTTC.

This clone has more than one count but fewer than ten. The genes are named according to mouse. The read ends 1 residue shy of where the CDR3 ends; the end is completed using the germline J gene. The genes are TRBV4 and TRBJ2-7, with D maybe TRBD1 (6 bases). This CDR3 has 12 residues. CDR1 LGHDT and CDR2 YNNKQL come from the germline V gene (reference sequence). V lost 5 bases to trimming and J lost 6 bases, with 11 bases between them. The sequenced part of the CDR3 DNA is TGTGCCAGCAGCAGAGGGGGAGGTGAACAGTAC. Encoded protein: CASSRGGGEQY. The full CDR3 is CASSRGGGEQYF.

Notes on this clone: Any gene name here is a mouse gene name. The CDR3 is cut off 1 residue early in the read; its end comes from the germline J gene. This sequence joins TRBV5 and TRBJ2-3; D uncertain. CDR3 size: 14 residues. Trimming removed 2 bases from V and 6 bases from J, with 12 bases in between. Germline CDR1 LGHNA, CDR2 YNLKQL (reference sequence). CDR3 DNA (partial): TGTGCCAGCAGCCAACCCCCGCAGGCGGAAACGCTGTAT. It yields the protein CASSQPPQAETLY. The CDR3 in full is CASSQPPQAETLYF.

This clone was observed a few times. The genes are named according to mouse. The read finishes 1 residue shy of the CDR3 end, and the germline J gene is used to complete it. The rearrangement links TRBV20 to TRBJ2-7; 8 bases are shared with TRBD1. V lost 0 bases, J lost 6 bases, and 1 base stayed unmatched. The CDR3 is 12 amino acids. Germline-derived CDR1 and CDR2 are GFQATS and STVNSAI. CDR3 region: CGARETGVEQYF. The sequenced part of the CDR3 DNA is TGTGGTGCTAGGGAGACAGGGGTTGAACAGTAC.

This clone was counted only a few times. Here the gene names and germline are mouse. The read is 1 residue too short to cover the CDR3 end, so that end is filled in from the germline J gene. The rearrangement joins TRBV13-2 to TRBJ2-7; weak D call: TRBD2 (5 bases). CDR1 and CDR2 from the germline V gene are NNHNN and SYGAGS (reference sequence). The V and J ends lost 2 bases and 4 bases respectively, with 7 bases between them. CDR3 length: 12 amino acids. Here the CDR3 reads CASGEAGYEQYF. The part of the CDR3 DNA that was read is TGTGCCAGCGGTGAGGCTGGGTATGAACAGTAC.

As for this clone: Gene labels here are mouse ones. Read coverage stops 1 residue before the CDR3 terminus; the germline J gene supplies the remainder. The gene calls are TRBV29 and TRBJ2-5; the D call may be TRBD1 or TRBD2 (5 bases each). V was pared by 2 bases and J by 8 bases, with 5 bases between. Germline values: CDR1 MSHET, CDR2 SYDVDS. This CDR3 contains 11 residues. CDR3 region: CASSLGGTQYF. The CDR3 bases that were read are TGTGCTAGCAGTTTAGGGGGCACCCAGTAC.

In the case of this clone: All gene names here are mouse names. CDR3 bases read: TGCACCTGCAGTGCAGATTACAACTATAATTCGCCCCTCTAC. The encoded protein is CTCSADYNYNSPLY. The full CDR3 reads CTCSADYNYNSPLYF. The rearrangement joins TRBV1 to TRBJ1-6; no clear D. The CDR3 end lies 1 residue beyond the end of the read and is filled in from the germline J gene. TRBJ1-6 falls under the ORF class, with uncertain function. Germline assignment: CDR1 NSQYPW and CDR2 LRSPGD (reference sequence). This CDR3 has 15 residues. V was cut by 0 bases and J by 3 bases, with 6 bases left in between.

A note on this clone: Gene names are the mouse ones. The read falls 1 residue short of the CDR3 end, and the missing part is taken from the germline J gene. Different DNA sequences within this sample yield the same CDR3. The chain links TRBV5 to TRBJ2-7, with 7 bases identical to TRBD1. V shed 2 bases, J shed 6 bases, and the junction held 1 base outside the gene matches. The length of the CDR3 is 12 residues. Germline CDR1 is LGHNA and CDR2 is YNLKQL (reference sequence). The CDR3 is CASSQTGVEQYF. The sequenced part of the CDR3 DNA is TGTGCCAGCAGCCAAACAGGGGTTGAACAGTAC.